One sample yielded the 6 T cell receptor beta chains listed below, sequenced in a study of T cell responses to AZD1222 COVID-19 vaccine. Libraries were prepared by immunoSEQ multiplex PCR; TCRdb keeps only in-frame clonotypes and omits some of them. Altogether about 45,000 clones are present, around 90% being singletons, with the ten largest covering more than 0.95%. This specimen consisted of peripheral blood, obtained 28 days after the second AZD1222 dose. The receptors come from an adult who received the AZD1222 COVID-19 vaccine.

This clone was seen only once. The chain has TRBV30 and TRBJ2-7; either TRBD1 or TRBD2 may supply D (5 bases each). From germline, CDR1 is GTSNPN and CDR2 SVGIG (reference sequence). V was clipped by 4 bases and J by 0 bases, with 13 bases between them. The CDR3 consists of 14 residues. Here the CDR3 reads CAWTEPGRSYEQYF. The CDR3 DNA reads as TGTGCCTGGACCGAACCGGGACGCTCCTACGAGCAGTACTTC.

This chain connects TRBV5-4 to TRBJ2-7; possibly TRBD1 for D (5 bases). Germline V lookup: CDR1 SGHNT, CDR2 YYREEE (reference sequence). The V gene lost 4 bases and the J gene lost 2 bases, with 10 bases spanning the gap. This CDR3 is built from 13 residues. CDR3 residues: CASSVDSPYEQYF. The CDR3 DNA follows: TGTGCCAGCAGCGTCGACAGTCCCTACGAGCAGTACTTC.

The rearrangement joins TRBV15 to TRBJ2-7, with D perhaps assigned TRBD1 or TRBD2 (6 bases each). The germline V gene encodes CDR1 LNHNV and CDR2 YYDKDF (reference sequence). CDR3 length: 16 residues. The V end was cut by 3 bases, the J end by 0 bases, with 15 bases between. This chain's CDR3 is CATSRRGGDNSYEQYF. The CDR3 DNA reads TGTGCCACCAGCAGGAGGGGCGGGGACAACTCCTACGAGCAGTACTTC.

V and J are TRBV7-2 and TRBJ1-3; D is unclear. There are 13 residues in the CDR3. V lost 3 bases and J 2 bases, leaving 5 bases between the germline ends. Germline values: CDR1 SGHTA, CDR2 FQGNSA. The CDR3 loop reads CASSFVTGNTIYF. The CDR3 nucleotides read TGTGCCAGCAGCTTCGTCACTGGAAACACCATATATTTT.

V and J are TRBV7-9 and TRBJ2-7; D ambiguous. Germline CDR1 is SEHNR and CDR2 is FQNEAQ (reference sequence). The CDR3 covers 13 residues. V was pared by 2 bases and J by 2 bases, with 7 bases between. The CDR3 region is CASSLKGPYEQYF. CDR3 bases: TGTGCCAGCAGCTTAAAGGGCCCCTACGAGCAGTACTTC.

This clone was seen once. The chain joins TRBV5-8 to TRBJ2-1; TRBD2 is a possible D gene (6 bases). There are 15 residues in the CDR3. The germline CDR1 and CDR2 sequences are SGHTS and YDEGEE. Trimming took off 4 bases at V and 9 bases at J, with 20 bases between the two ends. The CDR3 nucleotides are TGTGCCAGCAGCCTGACCGGGACTCCTTTACTTGAGCAGTTCTTC. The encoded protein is CASSLTGTPLLEQFF.